These 27 T cell receptor beta chains share one sample of origin, sequenced in a study of shared clonotypes between healthy human individuals. TCRdb's copy holds only in-frame clones and misses some; the assay was immunoSEQ multiplex PCR. The profile shows millions of clones, 90% to 95% of them singletons. The sequenced sample was naive CD4+ T cells sorted from blood. Indicated subset: CD45RA+ positively selected. The receptors come from a young man in good health.

The chain combines TRBV30 with TRBJ2-3; D unclear. CDR1 is GTSNPN and CDR2 is SVGIG in the germline V gene (reference sequence). The CDR3 runs 12 residues. The V end lost 4 bases, the J end lost 6 bases, and 11 bases lay between the germline ends. CDR3 nucleotide sequence: TGTGCCTGGAAGGTCGTCCAGGATACGCAGTATTTT. Translation: CAWKVVQDTQYF.

The genes are TRBV10-1 and TRBJ1-1; D uncertain. The CDR3 loop spans 12 amino acids. V was shortened by 10 bases and J by 0 bases, with 9 bases between the two germline ends. The germline gives CDR1 WNHNN, CDR2 SYGVQD (reference sequence). CDR3 sequence: CATDGVNTEAFF. In nucleotides, the CDR3 is TGCGCCACTGACGGAGTGAACACTGAAGCTTTCTTT.

The chain employs TRBV5-1 and TRBJ1-5; tentatively, D is TRBD1 (6 bases). The CDR3 loop spans 14 amino acids. The germline gives CDR1 SGHRS, CDR2 YFSETQ. The V and J ends lost 6 bases and 4 bases respectively, with 14 bases between them. The CDR3 bases are TGCGCCAGCACTGGGACAAAAGGGAATCAGCCCCAGCATTTT. It codes for CASTGTKGNQPQHF. The full variable domain, rest sourced from reference TRBV5-1 and TRBJ1-5, is KAGVTQTPRYLIKTRGQQVTLSCSPISGHRSVSWYQQTPGQGLQFLFEYFSETQRNKGNFPGRFSGRQFSNSRSEMNVSTLELGDSALYLCASTGTKGNQPQHFGDGTRLSIL.

V is TRBV7-9 and J is TRBJ1-3; D unclear. Germline CDR1 and CDR2: SEHNR and FQNEAQ (reference sequence). The V end lost 5 bases, the J end lost 4 bases, and 12 bases lay between the germline ends. This CDR3 has 14 amino acids. The CDR3 nucleotides read TGTGCCAGCAGCCCGGGTCCTCTGGGAAACACCATATATTTT. It translates to CASSPGPLGNTIYF.

The V and J genes are TRBV28 and TRBJ2-3; D is unresolved. Trimming took off 4 bases at V and 6 bases at J, with 14 bases between the two ends. This CDR3 is built from 14 residues. Germline CDR1 and CDR2: MDHEN and SYDVKM. As DNA, the CDR3 is TGTGCCAGCAGTTCAGGAACCCGGGTGGATACGCAGTATTTT. Its protein is CASSSGTRVDTQYF.

This chain's CDR3 is CASSSPGPPDEQYF. The DNA for the CDR3 is TGTGCCAGCAGTTCTCCGGGCCCCCCGGACGAGCAGTACTTC. The chain links TRBV27 to TRBJ2-7; D is uncertain. Germline V gene lookup returns CDR1 MNHEY and CDR2 SMNVEV (reference sequence). CDR3 size: 14 residues. V was shortened by 4 bases and J by 5 bases, with 15 bases between the two germline ends.

This chain joins TRBV7-3 and TRBJ2-2, with D possibly being TRBD2 (5 bases). V was trimmed by 5 bases and J by 1 base, leaving 11 bases between them. This CDR3 is built from 15 residues. Germline V gene lookup returns CDR1 SGHTA and CDR2 FQGTGA. CDR3 protein: CASSPDGMNTGELFF. CDR3 DNA: TGTGCCAGCAGCCCGGACGGGATGAACACCGGGGAGCTGTTTTTT.

The V gene is TRBV6-6, the J gene TRBJ1-4, with no clear D. CDR3 length: 11 residues. V was pared by 2 bases and J by 10 bases, with 5 bases between. CDR1 is MNHNY and CDR2 is SVGAGI in the germline V gene (reference sequence). CDR3 protein: CASSYDGKLFF. The CDR3 DNA reads as TGTGCCAGCAGTTACGATGGAAAACTGTTTTTT.

A remark on this clone: Other DNA variants within this sample encode the same CDR3. J is TRBJ2-7 and V is TRBV9, with 8 nucleotides matching TRBD2. The CDR3 covers 15 residues. The V and J ends lost 0 bases and 2 bases, in that order; junction bases with no gene match: 4. Germline V gives CDR1 SGDLS, CDR2 YYNGEE. In DNA, the CDR3 is TGTGCCAGCAGCGTAGGGCCGGGAGGGCCCTACGAGCAGTACTTC. It encodes CASSVGPGGPYEQYF.

The chain couples TRBV6-1 to TRBJ2-1, with TRBD1 as a possible D gene (5 bases). Germline V gene lookup returns CDR1 MNHNS and CDR2 SASEGT. This CDR3 has 12 residues. Trimming cost V 9 bases and J 9 bases, with 15 bases left between them. The CDR3 region has the DNA TGTGCCAGTGTATTATGGGGCAGTGAGCAGTTCTTC. It specifies CASVLWGSEQFF.

The genes are TRBV29-1 and TRBJ2-5; TRBD1 matches at 8 bases. Per germline, CDR1 SQVTM and CDR2 ANQGSEA. CDR3 size: 12 residues. After removal of 5 bases from V and 4 bases from J, the junction contained 3 bases not matched to a gene. The CDR3 coding sequence is TGCAGCGTTTCGGGACAGGTAGAGACCCAGTACTTC. This translates into CSVSGQVETQYF.

The chain recombines TRBV6-1 with TRBJ1-3, with a tentative D call TRBD1 (5 bases). Germline loops: CDR1 MNHNS, CDR2 SASEGT. This CDR3 is built from 14 residues. Trimming pared 2 bases from V and 2 bases from J, leaving 7 bases between. This CDR3 reads CASSEWGAGNTIYF. The CDR3 DNA reads TGTGCCAGCAGTGAATGGGGGGCTGGAAACACCATATATTTT.

V is TRBV5-1 and J is TRBJ1-6; D unresolved. Germline V lookup: CDR1 SGHRS, CDR2 YFSETQ. Trimming stripped 0 bases from V and 13 bases from J, with 20 bases between. The CDR3 runs to 16 residues. CDR3 in DNA: TGCGCCAGCAGCTTGGCCCCTATCCGGGTTTTAACGCCCCTCCACTTT. Translated, it gives CASSLAPIRVLTPLHF.

V is TRBV2 and J is TRBJ1-3; D is uncertain. Germline V gene data show CDR1 as SNHLY and CDR2 as FYNNEI. The V end lost 7 bases, the J end lost 4 bases, and 14 bases lay between the germline ends. The CDR3 is made up of 14 amino acids. The CDR3 spells CASMIGVGGNTIYF. The CDR3 bases are TGTGCCAGCATGATAGGAGTGGGAGGAAACACCATATATTTT.

V and J are TRBV29-1 and TRBJ1-2; TRBD1 is a possible D gene (6 bases). The V gene lost 6 bases and the J gene lost 8 bases, with 13 bases spanning the gap. CDR3 length equals 11 residues. Per germline, CDR1 SQVTM and CDR2 ANQGSEA. The CDR3, as DNA: TGCAGCGTGACGGGGGGCGCGGGCTACACCTTC. The encoded protein is CSVTGGAGYTF.

The J gene is TRBJ2-1, the V gene TRBV15; D is unresolved. The CDR3 is 12 residues long. V lost 5 bases, J lost 8 bases, and 10 bases lay in between. From germline, CDR1 is LNHNV and CDR2 YYDKDF (reference sequence). CDR3 region: CATSRPYDEQFF. CDR3 coding DNA: TGTGCCACCAGCCGTCCGTACGATGAGCAGTTCTTC.

The gene calls are TRBV5-1 and TRBJ1-1; D is ambiguous. The CDR3 spans 14 residues. Trimming cost V 5 bases and J 1 base, with 12 bases left between them. Germline loops: CDR1 SGHRS, CDR2 YFSETQ. In DNA, the CDR3 is TGCGCCAGCAGTCCGGGAGTCGAGAACACTGAAGCTTTCTTT. It yields the protein CASSPGVENTEAFF.

This chain joins TRBV2 and TRBJ1-1, with D hard to call. The V end lost 7 bases, the J end lost 2 bases, and 5 bases lay between the germline ends. The CDR3 is made up of 11 amino acids. Germline V gene lookup returns CDR1 SNHLY and CDR2 FYNNEI. In nucleotides, the CDR3 is TGTGCCAGCAAGGTCAACACTGAAGCTTTCTTT. As protein: CASKVNTEAFF. Drawing the rest from reference TRBV2 and TRBJ1-1, the complete variable domain is EPEVTQTPSHQVTQMGQEVILRCVPISNHLYFYWYRQILGQKVEFLVSFYNNEISEKSEIFDDQFSVERPDGSNFTLKIRSTKLEDSAMYFCASKVNTEAFFGQGTRLTVV.

This clone was seen a single time. The rearrangement uses TRBV11-2 and TRBJ1-2; 7 bases align to TRBD1. The CDR3 loop spans 18 amino acids. Trimming removed 0 bases from V and 3 bases from J; junction bases left unmatched: 13. From germline, CDR1 is SGHAT and CDR2 FQNNGV. CDR3 in DNA: TGTGCCAGCAGCTTAGAAGATGTAACAGGGGTTCGCGACTATGGCTACACCTTC. It specifies CASSLEDVTGVRDYGYTF.

This sequence joins TRBV11-2 and TRBJ2-7, with 9 bases lining up with TRBD2. Germline CDR1 reads SGHAT; CDR2 reads FQNNGV. V shed 2 bases, J shed 4 bases, and the junction held 0 bases outside the gene matches. CDR3 size: 13 residues. The CDR3 here is CASSLSGRYEQYF. CDR3 in DNA: TGTGCCAGCAGCTTAAGCGGGAGGTACGAGCAGTACTTC.

The table lists this clone with a few counts. The gene calls are TRBV7-9 and TRBJ1-1; perhaps TRBD1 as D (6 bases). The germline V and J ends were trimmed by 5 bases and 9 bases, with 19 bases remaining between them. The germline V gene encodes CDR1 SEHNR and CDR2 FQNEAQ (reference sequence). The CDR3 is made up of 14 amino acids. This CDR3 reads CASSPGQNEGKAFF. The DNA for the CDR3 is TGTGCCAGCAGCCCAGGACAGAATGAGGGTAAAGCTTTCTTT.

The chain is built from TRBV10-3 and TRBJ2-7; TRBD1 matches 10 bases. Trimming at V came to 7 bases and at J to 3 bases, leaving 12 bases not matched to a gene. The CDR3 totals 16 residues. Germline CDR1 is ENHRY and CDR2 is SYGVKD. CDR3 sequence reads: CAITDSAGQGIYEQYF. The DNA for the CDR3 is TGTGCCATCACCGATAGTGCGGGACAGGGGATCTACGAGCAGTACTTC.

The chain has TRBV30 and TRBJ2-6; D is tentatively TRBD1 or TRBD2 (5 bases each). The CDR3 loop spans 16 amino acids. Trimming took 3 bases from V and 0 from J, leaving 12 bases between them. Germline loops: CDR1 GTSNPN, CDR2 SVGIG (reference sequence). CDR3 in DNA: TGTGCCTGGAGCTGGGACGGATCCTCTGGGGCCAACGTCCTGACTTTC. It yields the protein CAWSWDGSSGANVLTF.

In regard to this clone: Distinct nucleotide sequences in the sample also encode this CDR3. V and J are TRBV5-1 and TRBJ1-2; 7 bases line up with TRBD1. With 0 bases clipped from V and 4 bases from J, the junction kept 3 bases outside the gene matches. Germline V lookup: CDR1 SGHRS, CDR2 YFSETQ. The length of the CDR3 is 14 residues. CDR3 sequence reads: CASSLGQGTYGYTF. CDR3 DNA sequence: TGCGCCAGCAGCTTGGGACAGGGAACCTATGGCTACACCTTC.

The rearrangement joins TRBV29-1 to TRBJ2-7, with unresolved D. This CDR3 is 14 amino acids long. Per the germline V gene, CDR1 is SQVTM and CDR2 is ANQGSEA. The ends were cut back, 5 bases at V and 6 bases at J, with 20 bases in the middle. This chain's CDR3 is CSVILTPSSGEQYF. CDR3 nucleotides: TGCAGCGTTATCCTGACCCCGTCCTCCGGCGAGCAGTACTTC.

The sample holds a few counts of this clone. Mismatch with germline at one junction end may stem from a read error. V is TRBV6-1 and J is TRBJ2-7; 8 bases agree with TRBD1. Germline-derived CDR1 and CDR2 are MNHNS and SASEGT. This CDR3 spans 12 amino acids. The CDR3 reads CASSDQTGEVHF. For the CDR3, the DNA is TGTGCCAGCAGTGATCAGACAGGGGAGGTGCACTTC.

This chain links TRBV7-2 with TRBJ2-7, with D maybe TRBD2 (6 bases). The CDR3 is made up of 12 amino acids. The germline V gene has CDR1 SGHTA and CDR2 FQGNSA. V lost 5 bases to trimming and J lost 6 bases, with 11 bases between them. The CDR3 DNA is TGTGCCAGCAGCCGGGACTTGATCGAGCAGTACTTC. It is translated as CASSRDLIEQYF.